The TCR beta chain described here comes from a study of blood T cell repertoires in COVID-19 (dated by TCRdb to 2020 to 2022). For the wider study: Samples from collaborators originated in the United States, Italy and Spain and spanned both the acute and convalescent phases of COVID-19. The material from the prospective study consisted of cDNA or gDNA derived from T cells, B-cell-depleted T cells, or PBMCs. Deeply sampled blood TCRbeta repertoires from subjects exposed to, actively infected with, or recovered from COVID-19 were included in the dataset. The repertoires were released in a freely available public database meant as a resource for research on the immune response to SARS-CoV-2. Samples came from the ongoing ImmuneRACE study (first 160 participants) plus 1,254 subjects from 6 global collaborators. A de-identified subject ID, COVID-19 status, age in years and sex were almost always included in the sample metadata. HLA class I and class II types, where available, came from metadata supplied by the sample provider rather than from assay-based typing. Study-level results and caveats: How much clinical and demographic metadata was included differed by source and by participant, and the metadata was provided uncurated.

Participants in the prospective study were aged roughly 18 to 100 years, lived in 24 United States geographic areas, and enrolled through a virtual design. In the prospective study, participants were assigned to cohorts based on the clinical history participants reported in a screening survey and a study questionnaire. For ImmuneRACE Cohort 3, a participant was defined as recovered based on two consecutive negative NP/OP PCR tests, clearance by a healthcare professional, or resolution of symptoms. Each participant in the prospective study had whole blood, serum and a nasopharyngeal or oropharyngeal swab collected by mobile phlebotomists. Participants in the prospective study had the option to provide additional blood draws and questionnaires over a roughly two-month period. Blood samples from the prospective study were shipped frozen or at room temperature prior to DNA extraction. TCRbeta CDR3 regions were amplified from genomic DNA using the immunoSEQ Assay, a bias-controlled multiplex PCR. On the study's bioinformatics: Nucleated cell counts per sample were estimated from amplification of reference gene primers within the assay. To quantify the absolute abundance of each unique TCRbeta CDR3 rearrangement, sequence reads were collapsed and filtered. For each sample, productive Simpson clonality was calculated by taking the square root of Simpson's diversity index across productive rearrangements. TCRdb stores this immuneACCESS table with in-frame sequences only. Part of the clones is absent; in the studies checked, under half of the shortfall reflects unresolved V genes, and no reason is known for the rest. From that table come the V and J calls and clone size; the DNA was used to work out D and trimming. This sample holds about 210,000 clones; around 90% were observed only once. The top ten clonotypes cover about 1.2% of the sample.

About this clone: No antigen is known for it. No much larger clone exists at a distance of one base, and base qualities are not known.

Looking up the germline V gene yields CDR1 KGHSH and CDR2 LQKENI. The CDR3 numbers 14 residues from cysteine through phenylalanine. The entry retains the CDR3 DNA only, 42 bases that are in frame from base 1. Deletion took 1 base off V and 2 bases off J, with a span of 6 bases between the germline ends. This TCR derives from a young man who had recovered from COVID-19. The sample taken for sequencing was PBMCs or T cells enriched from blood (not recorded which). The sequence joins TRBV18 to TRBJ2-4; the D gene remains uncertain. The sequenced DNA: TGTGCCAGCTCACCACGAGAGCCCAAAAACATTCAGTACTTC. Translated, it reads CASSPREPKNIQYF.